The following is a T cell receptor beta chain sequence with its context. The record originates from a study of OX40 agonist ivuxolimab in advanced cancers. Here immunoSEQ multiplex PCR was the method, and the copy in TCRdb shows in-frame clones only, minus some. The data hold around 64,000 clones, with about nine tenths observed a single time. There are 20 residues in the CDR3. V lost 3 bases and J lost 0, with 27 bases in between. The germline V gene has CDR1 MDHEN and CDR2 SYDVKM. The chain recombines TRBV28 with TRBJ2-7; D tentatively reads TRBD1 or TRBD2 (6 bases each). This TCR was sampled from an adult with an advanced solid tumor such as melanoma, head and neck, liver or kidney cancer. The sample consisted of CD4+ or CD8+ T cells sorted from blood, taken in a trial of the OX40 agonist ivuxolimab. CDR3 coding DNA: TGTGCCAGCAGTTTCCCCACAGGGAGGCCGATCGACACAAGCTCCTACGAGCAGTACTTC. Translating it yields CASSFPTGRPIDTSSYEQYF.